This T cell receptor (beta chain) was sequenced in a study of T cell changes during pregnancy in multiple sclerosis (dated by TCRdb to between 2018 and 2021). Some background on the complete study: In women with multiple sclerosis, the researchers looked at how the T cell repertoire shifted as pregnancy progressed.

Notes on this clone: Its antigen is still unknown. Base quality data are lacking; no much larger clone is found one base away.

Looking up the germline V gene yields CDR1 SGHDT and CDR2 YYEEEE. V loses 2 bases of germline sequence and J loses 4 bases, and the interval between the two ends is 12 bases. The cysteine opens and the phenylalanine closes a CDR3 of 14 amino acids. Solely the CDR3 DNA is kept, with 42 bases framed from the first base. Library construction relied on the immunoSEQ multiplex PCR assay. As stored in TCRdb, this immuneACCESS dataset retains in-frame rearrangements with V and J assigned. A fraction of the clones does not appear; measured against another copy, unresolved V genes explain less than half of the discrepancy, and the remainder lacks a known reason. The sample profile shows 29,000 or so clones; around 89% of them were found once. The biggest ten clones account for approximately 6.9% of the sample.

The V and J genes are TRBV5-6 and TRBJ2-5, with a tentative D gene TRBD1 over 5 matching bases. This clonotype originated in a female donor with multiple sclerosis, enrolled in a pregnancy study. This specimen consisted of CD8+ T cells from peripheral blood mononuclear cells, obtained in the second trimester of pregnancy. The nucleotide sequence is given as TGTGCCAGCAGCTTCCAAGGGGCCCCAGAGACCCAGTACTTC. The translation is CASSFQGAPETQYF. The reference TRBV5-6 and TRBJ2-5 proteins fill in what lies around the CDR3, so the full variable domain reads DAGVTQSPTHLIKTRGQQVTLRCSPKSGHDTVSWYQQALGQGPQFIFQYYEEEERQRGNFPDRFSGHQFPNYSSELNVNALLLGDSALYLCASSFQGAPETQYFGPGTRLLVL.